This TCR beta chain is drawn from a study of cytomegalovirus exposure and HLA in healthy donors (dated by TCRdb to 2017 to 2019). General notes on the study: An earlier analysis of several hundred of the donors reported approximately 290 Gb of sequence data and about 100 million unique TCR beta sequences from some 180 million T cells. The study combined high-throughput TCR immunosequencing, statistical association of individual TCRs with disease status, and machine learning to predict cytomegalovirus infection status. Rather than drawing on any new phenotypic data, the later analysis identified candidate immune exposures from TCR beta sequences and the way those sequences occurred across donors. The genetic ancestry cluster associated with self-reported Caucasian donors included over 65% of the 300 to 400 genotyped donors. In addition to the first cohort of approximately 650 subjects, a separate validation cohort of 130 or so different subjects was used. An earlier analysis of 500 to 750 of the donors applied high-throughput TCR beta sequencing to assess whether each TCR beta V gene segment acted as functional or pseudogenic. Every repertoire in the discovery cohort had been generated on one and the same sequencing platform. Roughly 300 gigabases of sequencing data and 70 million to 95 million unique TCR sequences made up an early release that covered fewer than 650 HLA-typed donors. Using immunosequencing, the study profiled T cell repertoires from 666 subjects and related those repertoires to cytomegalovirus serostatus. Because of strong linkage in the cohort, 4 to 6 DR-DQ haplotypes were treated as single units for association and clustering. The number of donors typed differed by locus, with 629-630 for A, B, C, DRB1 and DQB1, roughly 550 for DQA1, 600 to 610 for DPA1, and 450 to 480 for DPB1. On average, roughly 200,000 unique TCR beta nucleotide sequences were sequenced per donor among 398 genotyped donors of the cohort, with around 19% of those sequences being non-productive. HLA typing covered class I and class II loci at four-digit resolution. Donor age, sex, ethnicity and CMV serostatus were compiled alongside the repertoire data. A later analysis re-examined previously published TCR beta repertoires from about 670 donors and added high-resolution HLA genotyping to investigate patterns of TCR occurrence. A later genetic analysis used genome-wide SNP genotypes for about three fifths of the 666 donors, treating that subset as a discovery cohort. The study aimed to test whether signatures of past pathogen exposure could be identified by cataloging public T cell receptors.

Concerning this clone itself: Its antigen specificity is not known. Per-base quality was not reported, and no clone a single base away is much larger than it.

The cysteine opens and the phenylalanine closes a CDR3 of 13 amino acids. CDR3 DNA is the only sequence kept; it has 39 bases, read in frame from the first base. V loses 5 bases of germline sequence and J loses 0 bases, and the interval between the two ends is 7 bases. CDR1 is given as SGHTA and CDR2 as FQGTGA, both from the germline V gene. The cohort comprised around 690 healthy bone marrow donors. Cohort members were all nominally healthy when sampled, although unrecorded immune exposures were likely present. The donor was CMV seronegative and belonged to the group of around 350 seronegative cohort members. A peripheral blood sample was collected from each donor, and TCR beta sequencing was performed on peripheral blood mononuclear cells. The Qiagen DNeasy Blood Extraction Kit was used to extract genomic DNA from the blood cell samples. The library was produced with the immunoSEQ multiplex PCR assay. For the multiplex PCR, a mixture combining 60 forward primers for TCR Vbeta segments and 13 reverse primers for TCR Jbeta segments was used. The CDR3 region of rearranged TCR beta genes was amplified from genomic DNA by a multiplex PCR assay. On the Illumina HiSeq System, the amplified TCR beta libraries were sequenced as 87-base-pair reads. Per the authors' processing: Across the 640 or so repertoires, a later analysis counted 60 million to 90 million unique TCR beta chains, about 10 million of which were shared by at least two donors. Raw reads were error-corrected and collapsed into unique sequences by a nearest-neighbor algorithm in which closely related sequences were merged to remove PCR and sequencing errors. CDR3 sequences were aligned to IMGT reference sequences to assign V, D and J gene segments. For a sequence to be retained, a match of at least six nucleotides to both a V gene segment and a J gene segment was required. A rearrangement was called productive if the CDR3 had no stop codons and remained in frame with V and J, and every other rearrangement was called non-productive. CDR3 was defined according to IMGT convention as the region running from the second conserved V-encoded cysteine to the conserved J-encoded phenylalanine. In an earlier analysis of around 540 of the donors, sequences lacking an unambiguous match to a single V gene segment were excluded. An earlier analysis of 550 to 650 of the donors classified V segments as functional when productive rearrangements were above 56.7% and as segregating when the standard deviation between donors was above 5%. A statistical classification framework was developed to diagnose cytomegalovirus status using the catalog of TCR beta chain sequences. A later analysis assigned V and J genes by comparing TCR nucleotide sequences with IMGT/GENE-DB human TR gene sequences. In a later analysis, CDR3 sequences and most-parsimonious VDJ recombination scenarios were assigned using the TCRdist pipeline. In a later analysis, each TCR beta chain was defined by its CDR3 amino acid sequence together with its V-gene family, and reads lacking a unique V-gene family were excluded. In a later analysis, some 600 highly shared, low-generation-probability nucleotide sequences were removed to address suspected cross-contamination and a sequencing artifact. For each public chain, a later analysis derived a clonal expansion index from normalized ranks of inferred template counts within each repertoire. Generation probabilities in a later analysis came from a VDJ recombination model fitted to out-of-frame rearrangements, and those results were checked against IGoR. In a later analysis, hypergeometric tests were used to score TCR-TCR, TCR-HLA and TCR-CMV co-occurrence, with a repertoire-size bias correction applied to TCR pairs. In a later analysis, false discovery rates were estimated by permuting HLA or CMV assignments 20 times. In a later analysis, co-occurring TCRs were grouped using DBSCAN, and TCRdist sequence similarity was added for clustering within HLA-allele-positive subsets. Repertoires with fewer than 30,000 or more than 120,000 public chains were left out of co-occurrence clustering, as were several repertoires with anomalous nucleotide sharing. This immuneACCESS table, as held by TCRdb, lists in-frame sequences with V and J called but not all clones. Of the missing ones, under half trace to an unresolved V gene in checked studies; the others have no known cause. The D gene and trimming were derived from the DNA, and the V and J assignments and clone size from that table. This sample has 200,000 or so clones in its table, and around 80% of those were observed once. Around 1.7% of the sample lies in the top ten.

The paper's findings and limits, for the study overall: In both the original and validation cohorts, the classifier was reported to diagnose cytomegalovirus status with high specificity and sensitivity. Immune exposure information for the cohort was limited to CMV serostatus. When HLA alleles, especially DR and DQ, strongly co-occurred, TCR associations were difficult to assign to individual alleles. According to a later analysis, TCR association rates differed among HLA loci, with DRB1 alleles showing the most associated TCRs and HLA-C alleles showing the fewest. A later analysis reported that several top co-occurrence clusters appeared linked to parvovirus B19, influenza, CMV and Epstein-Barr virus. Sequencing depth was assumed to be roughly uniform across donors in the presence/absence analyses, though that assumption may not hold. Because counts were too low, about 15 rarely observed V segments, including chromosome 9 orphons, were left out of the earlier analysis of over 550 of the donors. In a later analysis, HLA-associated TCR beta chains showed more clonal expansion and lower generation probabilities than non-associated chains that were equally common. Specific HLA alleles were associated with some 15,000 TCR beta sequences at a false discovery rate of 0.05 in a later analysis. It was suggested by the authors that the approach could potentially be generalized to other disease states and immunological phenotypes. Most TCR sequences were observed very rarely across donors, whereas some public TCRs were present in many individuals. The sequencing pipeline was judged likely to have produced a cluster of highly shared sequence variants as a technical artifact. Because HLA typing was unavailable for some donors at each locus, only the typed subset was used in association tests. In the study, around 150 TCR beta chains were listed as associated with cytomegalovirus. Correlated functional status among segregating V segments might reflect linkage disequilibrium, but an unknown experimental factor could not be ruled out. A further reported finding was that TCR beta sequences accurately predicted the HLA-A and HLA-B alleles for most subjects in the first cohort. An association between a missense DCLRE1C variant and V-gene and J-gene trimming of TCR beta chains was found in a later genetic analysis and replicated in an independent cohort. A few of the identified cytomegalovirus-associated TCR beta chains were confirmed in vitro to be specific for cytomegalovirus antigens. In an earlier analysis of around 500 of the donors, most TCR beta V segments appeared in productive rearrangements about 87% or about 30% of the time, broadly matching IMGT annotations. Compared with the 666-donor mean, donors in an Asian-associated ancestry cluster had fewer N-insertions in productive TCRs, according to a later genetic analysis. This cohort had only TCR beta chains sequenced, and the lack of alpha or paired-chain data limited which features could be detected. A later analysis found that most CMV-associated TCR beta chains appeared HLA-restricted, with HLA associations seemingly driven largely by CMV exposure. Some IMGT-functional V segments, including TRBV6-2 and TRBV6-3, could not be told apart with the 87-base-pair reads, so those segments were excluded.

Recombination connected TRBV7-3 to TRBJ1-1; no D gene can be assigned with confidence. Sequencing used PBMCs. The origin of this receptor is a man in his forties or fifties in good health and CMV-seronegative. The CDR3 corresponds to CASSLQMNTEAFF. The DNA is TGTGCCAGCAGCCTCCAGATGAACACTGAAGCTTTCTTT.